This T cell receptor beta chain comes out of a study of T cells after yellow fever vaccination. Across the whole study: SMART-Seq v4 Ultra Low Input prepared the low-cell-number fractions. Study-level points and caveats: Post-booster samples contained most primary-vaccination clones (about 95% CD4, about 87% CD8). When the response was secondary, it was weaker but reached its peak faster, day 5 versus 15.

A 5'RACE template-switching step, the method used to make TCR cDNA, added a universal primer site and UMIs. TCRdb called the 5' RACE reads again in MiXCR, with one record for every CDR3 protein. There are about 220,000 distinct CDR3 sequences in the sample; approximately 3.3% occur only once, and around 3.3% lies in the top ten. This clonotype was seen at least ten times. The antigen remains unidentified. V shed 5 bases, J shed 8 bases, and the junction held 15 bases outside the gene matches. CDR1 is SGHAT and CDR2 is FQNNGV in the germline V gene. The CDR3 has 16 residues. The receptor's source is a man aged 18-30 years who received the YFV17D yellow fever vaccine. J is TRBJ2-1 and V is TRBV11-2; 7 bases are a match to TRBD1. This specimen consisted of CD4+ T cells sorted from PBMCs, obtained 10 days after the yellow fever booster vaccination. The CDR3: CASSPRRQGYWHEQFF. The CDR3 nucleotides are TGTGCCAGCAGCCCAAGACGACAGGGTTATTGGCATGAGCAGTTCTTC.